The T cell receptor beta chain under discussion was sequenced for a study of cytomegalovirus exposure and HLA in healthy donors. Use of 60 Vbeta and 13 Jbeta primers characterized the PCR. Measured with immunoSEQ multiplex PCR; TCRdb has only the in-frame clones, and not every one. The sample shows 150,000 to 200,000 clones, roughly 70% of them seen only once. This clone was counted only a few times. Its target is not known. V shed 4 bases, J shed 0 bases, and the junction held 10 bases outside the gene matches. Germline CDR1 is SGHRS and CDR2 is YFSETQ. The CDR3 extends over 16 amino acids. Study-wide results and caveats: Association of a missense DCLRE1C variant with TCR beta V- and J-gene trimming was reported in a later analysis. TRBV6-2, TRBV6-3 and other indistinguishable V segments were excluded. The study designated fewer than 200 TCR beta chains cytomegalovirus-associated.

Donors likely had unrecorded immune exposures despite being nominally healthy when sampled. The sequenced sample was PBMCs. The rearrangement uses TRBV5-1 and TRBJ2-7, with 7 bases matching TRBD1. The clonotype originates from a male donor in good health and CMV-seronegative. The CDR3, as DNA: TGCGCCAGCAGCCTGACCGGGACAGCAAGCTCCTACGAGCAGTACTTC. Protein product: CASSLTGTASSYEQYF.